The present TCR beta chain was sequenced within a study of cytotoxic CD8 clonotypes in ibrutinib-treated CLL. Overall study: Responses comprised around 24 partial and 2 complete; at median around 70 months, approximately 15 remained remitted and some twelve progressed. Collecting the response samples happened after a median approximately twelve months of treatment, with a range of 6 to 36.

The CDR3 is 14 residues long. The V end was cut by 5 bases, the J end by 7 bases, with 15 bases between. Looked up from germline, CDR1 is MNHEY and CDR2 is SVGAGI. Repertoires were generated with immunoSEQ multiplex PCR, while TCRdb's copy carries only in-frame clones and drops some. The sample lists 300,000 to 400,000 clones, 67% seen once, with roughly 6% in the top ten. The receptor was derived from a human donor with chronic lymphocytic leukemia. Sequenced here: PBMCs, sampled after 36 months of ibrutinib treatment. V is TRBV6-5 and J is TRBJ2-1, with a tentative D call TRBD2 (5 bases). CDR3 coding DNA: TGTGCCAGCAGTGCTAGCCTCAGAGCAAATGAGCAGTTCTTC. Encoded protein: CASSASLRANEQFF.